This entry features one TCR beta chain sequence. Per the germline V gene, CDR1 is SGHRS and CDR2 is YFSETQ. V lost 4 bases and J lost 5, with 21 bases in between. CDR3 length: 16 amino acids. This sample is drawn from a study of OX40 agonist ivuxolimab in advanced cancers. Background on the study: A male proportion of 82.7% was recorded, with mean age roughly 60 years and range about 20 to 79.

Assay: immunoSEQ multiplex PCR; the TCRdb copy retains only in-frame clones and omits some. The table records about 86,000 clones, roughly 92% of them present only once. The receptor was isolated from an adult with an advanced solid tumor such as melanoma, head and neck, liver or kidney cancer. This chain uses TRBV5-1 with TRBJ2-5; D tentatively fits TRBD1 or TRBD2 (5 bases each). The material was CD4+ or CD8+ T cells sorted from blood, obtained in a trial of the OX40 agonist ivuxolimab. The CDR3 bases are TGCGCCAGCAGCCAACTATCAGGGACCAAATCTGAGACCCAGTACTTC. This gives the protein CASSQLSGTKSETQYF.